This TCR beta chain was sequenced for a study of response to subunit inactivated influenza vaccine. The study's findings and limits: The authors suggested that every seasonal influenza vaccination recruits few new T cells.

In its sample, this clonotype was seen many times. What it binds is unknown. TCRdb used MiXCR to reprocess the RT-PCR reads, holding one entry per CDR3 protein. The sample records about 160,000 distinct CDR3 sequences, under 13% being singletons. The specimen comprised non-naive T cells sorted from PBMCs, sampled 40 to 50 days after vaccination. The source of this sequence is a man aged 50-59 years who received an inactivated influenza vaccine.

DNA for the CDR3: TGCGCCAGCAGCCAGGGAGGCGGGGAGCTGTTTTTT. Its translation: CASSQGGGELFF. The J gene is TRBJ2-2, the V gene TRBV4-3; a possible D gene is TRBD2 (6 bases). With 3 bases removed from V and 7 bases from J, the gap between germline ends came to 6 bases. The length of the CDR3 is 12 residues. Germline V gene lookup returns CDR1 LGHNA and CDR2 YSLEER.